This T cell receptor beta chain came from a study of cytomegalovirus exposure and HLA in healthy donors. Study-wide points: Common viral pathogens seemed to be connected with several of the most significant clusters, according to a later analysis. The study assumed roughly uniform donor sequencing depth for presence/absence analyses.

When sampled, the donors appeared nominally healthy, though they likely had unrecorded immune exposures. Remarks on this clone: Antigen specificity is unknown.

Vbeta (60) and Jbeta (13) primers were used in the PCR. Measured with immunoSEQ multiplex PCR; TCRdb has only the in-frame clones, and not every one. The table records over 65,000 clones, approximately 80% of them present only once. Trimming at V came to 8 bases and at J to 3 bases, leaving 11 bases not matched to a gene. CDR1 and CDR2 (germline): MNHNY, SVGAGI (reference sequence). The CDR3 sequence is 15 residues long. The sample was PBMCs. The chain recombines TRBV6-6 with TRBJ2-7; 9 bases map to TRBD2. The clonotype was recovered from a human donor in good health. The CDR3 nucleotides read TGTGCCAGCGCGGGGGGGGCGAGGGTGAACTACGAGCAGTACTTC. It specifies CASAGGARVNYEQYF.